Below are 8 T cell receptor beta chains sequenced from a single sample in a study of blood T cell repertoires in COVID-19. TCRdb keeps only in-frame clones here, not all; method: immunoSEQ multiplex PCR. The sample carries approximately 230,000 clones, approximately 84% recorded once. The source material was PBMCs or T cells enriched from blood (not recorded which). The source is a middle-aged man who had recovered from COVID-19.

The chain carries TRBV3-1 (or the pseudogene TRBV3-2) and TRBJ1-6, with a possible D match to TRBD1 (5 bases). This CDR3 region has 14 residues. Germline V CDR1 and CDR2: LGHDT, YNNKEL (reference sequence). Trimming removed 4 bases at V and 6 bases at J, with 10 bases between. The CDR3 bases are TGTGCCAGCAGCCGGGAGGGGATTAATTCACCCCTCCACTTT. This encodes CASSREGINSPLHF.

The chain employs TRBV7-9 and TRBJ1-1; a weak D match, TRBD1 (5 bases). Germline V CDR1 and CDR2: SEHNR, FQNEAQ (reference sequence). The CDR3 runs to 15 residues. The V gene lost 3 bases and the J gene lost 0 bases, with 11 bases spanning the gap. The CDR3 DNA reads TGTGCCAGCAGCTTGAGACAGTCGATGAACACTGAAGCTTTCTTT. Its protein product is CASSLRQSMNTEAFF.

In DNA form, the CDR3 reads TGTGCCTGGAGTGTTCAAGGGGTCGCCGGGGGTCAGCCCCAGCATTTT. Its translation: CAWSVQGVAGGQPQHF. The chain joins TRBV30 to TRBJ1-5; a weak D match, TRBD1 (5 bases). This CDR3 is 16 amino acids long. The germline gives CDR1 GTSNPN, CDR2 SVGIG (reference sequence). Trimming removed 0 bases from V and 6 bases from J, with 18 bases in between.

In DNA form, the CDR3 reads TGTGCCAGCAGTAGACAGGGGGGAGAGCAGTACTTC. Amino acids: CASSRQGGEQYF. The V call is TRBV6-5, the J call TRBJ2-7; 9 bases match TRBD1. In germline, CDR1 is MNHEY, CDR2 SVGAGI. V gave up 5 bases and J gave up 7 bases; unmatched junction bases: 3. The CDR3 is made up of 12 amino acids.

This chain joins TRBV28 and TRBJ2-7; D is undetermined. The CDR3 runs 17 residues. V was pared by 2 bases and J by 6 bases, with 23 bases between. CDR1 and CDR2 from the germline V gene are MDHEN and SYDVKM. The CDR3 nucleotides read TGTGCCAGCAGTTTAATAACCAGCGTGACTTTCCCTTTCGAGCAGTACTTC. Amino acid sequence: CASSLITSVTFPFEQYF. Drawing the rest from reference TRBV28 and TRBJ2-7, the complete variable domain is DVKVTQSSRYLVKRTGEKVFLECVQDMDHENMFWYRQDPGLGLRLIYFSYDVKMKEKGDIPEGYSVSREKKERFSLILESASTNQTSMYLCASSLITSVTFPFEQYFGPGTRLTVT.

The genes are TRBV4-3 and TRBJ1-2, with TRBD1 identical over 9 bases. Germline CDR1 reads LGHNA; CDR2 reads YSLEER. V was pared by 3 bases and J by 8 bases, with 13 bases of the junction left unmatched. This CDR3 region has 16 residues. The CDR3 protein is CASSQVYRDRVGGYTF. CDR3 DNA: TGCGCCAGCAGCCAGGTTTACCGGGACAGGGTAGGCGGCTACACCTTC.

V usage is TRBV7-9 and J usage is TRBJ2-7, with 8 bases lining up with TRBD2. Germline loops: CDR1 SEHNR, CDR2 FQNEAQ (reference sequence). Trimming took 5 bases from V and 6 from J; bases not matched to a gene: 18. The CDR3 contains 17 residues. CDR3 region: CASSPGVSGRMGSEQYF. In nucleotides, the CDR3 is TGTGCCAGCAGCCCTGGGGTAAGCGGGAGAATGGGCAGCGAGCAGTACTTC.

This chain connects TRBV5-1 to TRBJ2-1, with 7 bases aligning to TRBD1. The CDR3 spans 14 residues. With V trimmed by 4 bases and J by 9 bases, 10 bases remained unmatched. CDR1 and CDR2 (germline): SGHRS, YFSETQ. CDR3 coding DNA: TGCGCCAGCAGCGCGGTCCAGGGGGATCTTGAGCAGTTCTTC. Its translation is CASSAVQGDLEQFF.